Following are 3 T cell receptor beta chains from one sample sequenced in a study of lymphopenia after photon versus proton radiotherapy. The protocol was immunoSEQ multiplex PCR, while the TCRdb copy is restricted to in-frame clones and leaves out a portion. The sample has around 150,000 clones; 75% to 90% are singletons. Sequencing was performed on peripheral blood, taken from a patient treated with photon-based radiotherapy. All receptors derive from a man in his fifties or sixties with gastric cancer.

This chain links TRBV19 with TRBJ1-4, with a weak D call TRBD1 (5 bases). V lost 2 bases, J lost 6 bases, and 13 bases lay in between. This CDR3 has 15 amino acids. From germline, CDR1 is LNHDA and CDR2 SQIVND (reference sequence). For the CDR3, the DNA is TGTGCCAGTAGTATATTTGGGGCGTCTTATGAAAAACTGTTTTTT. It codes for CASSIFGASYEKLFF.

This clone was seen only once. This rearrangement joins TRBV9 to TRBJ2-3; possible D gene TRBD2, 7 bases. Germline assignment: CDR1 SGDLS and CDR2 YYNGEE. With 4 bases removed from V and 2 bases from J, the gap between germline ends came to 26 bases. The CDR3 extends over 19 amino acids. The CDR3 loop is CASSSRGGPLAGDTDTQYF. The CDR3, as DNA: TGTGCCAGCAGCTCCCGTGGGGGGCCCTTAGCGGGCGACACAGATACGCAGTATTTT. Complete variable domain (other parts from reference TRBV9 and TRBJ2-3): DSGVTQTPKHLITATGQRVTLRCSPRSGDLSVYWYQQSLDQGLQFLIQYYNGEERAKGNILERFSAQQFPDLHSELNLSSLELGDSALYFCASSSRGGPLAGDTDTQYFGPGTRLTVL.

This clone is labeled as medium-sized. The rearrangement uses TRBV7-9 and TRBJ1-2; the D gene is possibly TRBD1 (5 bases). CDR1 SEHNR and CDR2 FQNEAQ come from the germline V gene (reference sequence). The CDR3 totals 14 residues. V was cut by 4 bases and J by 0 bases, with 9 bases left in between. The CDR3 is CASSSGDSNYGYTF. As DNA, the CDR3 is TGTGCCAGCAGCTCGGGGGACTCTAACTATGGCTACACCTTC.